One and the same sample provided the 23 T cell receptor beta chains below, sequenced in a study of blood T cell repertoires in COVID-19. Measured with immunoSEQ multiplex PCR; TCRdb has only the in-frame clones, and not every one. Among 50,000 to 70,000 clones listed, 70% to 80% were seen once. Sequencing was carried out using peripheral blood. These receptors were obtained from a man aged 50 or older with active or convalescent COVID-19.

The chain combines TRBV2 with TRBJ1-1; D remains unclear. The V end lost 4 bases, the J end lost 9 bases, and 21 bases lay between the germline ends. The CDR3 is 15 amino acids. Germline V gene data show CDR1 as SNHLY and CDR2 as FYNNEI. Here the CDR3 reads CASSGTLGGKGKAFF. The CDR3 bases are TGTGCCAGCAGTGGAACATTGGGCGGGAAAGGTAAAGCTTTCTTT.

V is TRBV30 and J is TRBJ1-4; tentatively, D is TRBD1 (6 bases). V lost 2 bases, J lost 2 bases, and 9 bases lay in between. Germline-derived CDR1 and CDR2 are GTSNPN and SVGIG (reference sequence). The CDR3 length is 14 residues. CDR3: CAWSFGGTNEKLFF. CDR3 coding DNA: TGTGCCTGGAGTTTTGGGGGCACTAATGAAAAACTGTTTTTT. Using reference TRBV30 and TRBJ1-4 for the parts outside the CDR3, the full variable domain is SQTIHQWPATLVQPVGSPLSLECTVEGTSNPNLYWYRQAAGRGLQLLFYSVGIGQISSEVPQNLSASRPQDRQFILSSKKLLLSDSGFYLCAWSFGGTNEKLFFGSGTQLSVL.

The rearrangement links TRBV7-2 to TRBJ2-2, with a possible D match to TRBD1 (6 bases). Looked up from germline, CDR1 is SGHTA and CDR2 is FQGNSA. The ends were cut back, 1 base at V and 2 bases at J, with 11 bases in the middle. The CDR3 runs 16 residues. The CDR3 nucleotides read TGTGCCAGCAGCTTAGACTTAGGGGGTAACACCGGGGAGCTGTTTTTT. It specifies CASSLDLGGNTGELFF.

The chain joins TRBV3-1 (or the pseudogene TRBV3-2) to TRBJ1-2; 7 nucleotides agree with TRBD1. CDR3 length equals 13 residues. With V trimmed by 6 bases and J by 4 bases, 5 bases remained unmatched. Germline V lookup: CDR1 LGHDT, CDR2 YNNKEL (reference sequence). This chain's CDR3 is CASSPTGTYGYTF. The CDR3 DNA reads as TGTGCCAGCAGTCCGACAGGGACCTATGGCTACACCTTC.

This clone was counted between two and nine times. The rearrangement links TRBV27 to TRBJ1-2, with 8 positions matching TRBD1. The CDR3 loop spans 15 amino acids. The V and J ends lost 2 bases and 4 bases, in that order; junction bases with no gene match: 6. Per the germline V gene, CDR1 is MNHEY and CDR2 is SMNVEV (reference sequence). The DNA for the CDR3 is TGTGCCAGCAGTTTAGGGACAGGAGTTGGCTATGGCTACACCTTC. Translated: CASSLGTGVGYGYTF.

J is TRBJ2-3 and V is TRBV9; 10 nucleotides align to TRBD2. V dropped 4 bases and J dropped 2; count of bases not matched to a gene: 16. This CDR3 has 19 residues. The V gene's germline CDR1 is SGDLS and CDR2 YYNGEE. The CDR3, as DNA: TGTGCCAGCAGCCCAGACCCCCTAGCGGGGGCACCTAACACAGATACGCAGTATTTT. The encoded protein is CASSPDPLAGAPNTDTQYF.

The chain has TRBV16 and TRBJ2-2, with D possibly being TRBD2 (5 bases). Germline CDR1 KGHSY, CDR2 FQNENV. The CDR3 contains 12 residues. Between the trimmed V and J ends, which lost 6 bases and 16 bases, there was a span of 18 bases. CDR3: CASSLGEGWRFF. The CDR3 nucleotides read TGTGCCAGCAGTCTCGGCGAGGGTTGGCGGTTTTTT.

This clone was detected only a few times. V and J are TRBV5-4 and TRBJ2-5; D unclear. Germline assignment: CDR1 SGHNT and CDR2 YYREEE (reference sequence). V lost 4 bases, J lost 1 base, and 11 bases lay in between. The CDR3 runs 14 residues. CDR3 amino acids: CASSTEPFQETQYF. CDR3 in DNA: TGTGCCAGCAGCACCGAGCCTTTCCAAGAGACCCAGTACTTC.

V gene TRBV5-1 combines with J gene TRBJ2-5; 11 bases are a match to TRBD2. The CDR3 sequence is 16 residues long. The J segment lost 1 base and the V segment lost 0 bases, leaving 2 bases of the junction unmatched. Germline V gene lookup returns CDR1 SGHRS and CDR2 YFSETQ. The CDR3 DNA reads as TGCGCCAGCAGCTTGGCCGGGACTAGCGGCCAAGAGACCCAGTACTTC. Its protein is CASSLAGTSGQETQYF.

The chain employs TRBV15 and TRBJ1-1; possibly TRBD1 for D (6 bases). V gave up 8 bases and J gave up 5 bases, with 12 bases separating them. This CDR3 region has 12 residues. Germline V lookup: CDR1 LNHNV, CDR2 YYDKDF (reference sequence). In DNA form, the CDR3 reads TGTGCCACCGCAGGGGTTTGGACTGAAGCTTTCTTT. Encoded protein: CATAGVWTEAFF.

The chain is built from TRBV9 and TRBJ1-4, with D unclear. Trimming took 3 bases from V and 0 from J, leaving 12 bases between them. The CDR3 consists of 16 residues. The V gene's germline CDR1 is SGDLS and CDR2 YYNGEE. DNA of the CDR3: TGTGCCAGCAGCGCTGTCATTGGAGCAACTAATGAAAAACTGTTTTTT. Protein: CASSAVIGATNEKLFF.

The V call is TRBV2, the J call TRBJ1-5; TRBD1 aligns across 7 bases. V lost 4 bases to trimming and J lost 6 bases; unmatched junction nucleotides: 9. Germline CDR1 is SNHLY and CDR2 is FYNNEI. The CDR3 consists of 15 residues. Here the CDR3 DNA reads TGTGCCAGCAGTGTAGTAGGGGGCGGGGTTCAGCCCCAGCATTTT. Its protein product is CASSVVGGGVQPQHF.

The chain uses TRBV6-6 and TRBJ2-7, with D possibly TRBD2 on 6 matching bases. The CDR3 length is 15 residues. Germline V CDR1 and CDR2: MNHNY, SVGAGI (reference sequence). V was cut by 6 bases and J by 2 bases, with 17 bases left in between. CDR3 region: CASSYTTGEAYEQYF. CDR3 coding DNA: TGTGCCAGCAGCTACACGACGGGGGAGGCCTACGAGCAGTACTTC.

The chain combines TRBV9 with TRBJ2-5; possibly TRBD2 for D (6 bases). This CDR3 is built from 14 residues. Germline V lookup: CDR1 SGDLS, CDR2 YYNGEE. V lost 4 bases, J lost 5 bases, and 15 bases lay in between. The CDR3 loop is CASSPLGGGETQYF. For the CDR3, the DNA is TGTGCCAGCAGCCCACTGGGAGGAGGGGAGACCCAGTACTTC.

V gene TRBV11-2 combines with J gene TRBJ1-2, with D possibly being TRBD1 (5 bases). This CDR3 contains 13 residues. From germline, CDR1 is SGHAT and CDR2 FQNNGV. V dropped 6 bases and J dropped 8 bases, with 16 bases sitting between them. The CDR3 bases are TGTGCCAGCAGTTACCAGGGTGTCGCAGGCTACACCTTC. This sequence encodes CASSYQGVAGYTF.

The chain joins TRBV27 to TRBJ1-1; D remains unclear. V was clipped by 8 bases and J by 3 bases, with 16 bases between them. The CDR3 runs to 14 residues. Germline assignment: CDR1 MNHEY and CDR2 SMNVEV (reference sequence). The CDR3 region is CASSPYYGDTEAFF. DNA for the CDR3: TGTGCCAGCTCTCCCTATTACGGGGACACTGAAGCTTTCTTT.

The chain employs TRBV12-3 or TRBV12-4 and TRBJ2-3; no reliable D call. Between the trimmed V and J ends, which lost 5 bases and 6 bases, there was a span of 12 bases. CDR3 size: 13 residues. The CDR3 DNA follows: TGTGCCAGCAGTCTACAGCTACCCGATACGCAGTATTTT. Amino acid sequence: CASSLQLPDTQYF.

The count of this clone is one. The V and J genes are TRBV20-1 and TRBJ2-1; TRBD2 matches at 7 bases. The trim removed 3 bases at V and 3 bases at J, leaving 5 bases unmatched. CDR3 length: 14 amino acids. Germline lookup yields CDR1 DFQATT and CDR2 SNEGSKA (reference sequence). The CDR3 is CSASVAGRYNEQFF. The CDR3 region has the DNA TGCAGTGCTAGTGTAGCGGGTCGCTACAATGAGCAGTTCTTC.

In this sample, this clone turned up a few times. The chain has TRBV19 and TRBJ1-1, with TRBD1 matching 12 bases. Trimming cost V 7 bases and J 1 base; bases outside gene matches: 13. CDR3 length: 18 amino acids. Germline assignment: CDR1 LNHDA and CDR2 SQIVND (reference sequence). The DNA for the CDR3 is TGTGCCAGTACCACGAGGGGGACAGGGGGCGGTAGGAACACTGAAGCTTTCTTT. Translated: CASTTRGTGGGRNTEAFF.

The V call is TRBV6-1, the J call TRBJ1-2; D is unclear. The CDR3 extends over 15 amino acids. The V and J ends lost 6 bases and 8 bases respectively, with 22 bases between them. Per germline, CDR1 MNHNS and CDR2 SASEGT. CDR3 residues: CASRTSTVLSIGYTF. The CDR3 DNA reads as TGTGCCAGCAGAACCTCCACAGTACTTTCCATCGGCTACACCTTC.

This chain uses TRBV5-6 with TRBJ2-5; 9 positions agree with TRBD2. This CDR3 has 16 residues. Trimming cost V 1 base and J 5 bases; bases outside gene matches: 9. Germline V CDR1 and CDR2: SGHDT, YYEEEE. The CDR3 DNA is TGTGCCAGCAGCTTGTTCACTAGCGGGTTTAGGGAGACCCAGTACTTC. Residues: CASSLFTSGFRETQYF.

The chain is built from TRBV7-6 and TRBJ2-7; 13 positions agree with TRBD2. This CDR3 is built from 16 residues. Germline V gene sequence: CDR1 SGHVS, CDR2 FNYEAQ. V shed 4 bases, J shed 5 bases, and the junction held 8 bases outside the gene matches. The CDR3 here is CASSSPTSGGVHEQYF. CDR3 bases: TGTGCCAGCAGCTCCCCAACTAGCGGGGGGGTACACGAGCAGTACTTC.

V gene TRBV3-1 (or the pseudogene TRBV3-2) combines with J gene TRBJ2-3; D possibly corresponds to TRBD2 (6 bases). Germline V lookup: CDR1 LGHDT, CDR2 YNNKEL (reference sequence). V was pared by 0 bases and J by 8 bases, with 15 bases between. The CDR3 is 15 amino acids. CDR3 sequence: CASSQDQWGGSTQYF. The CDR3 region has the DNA TGTGCCAGCAGCCAAGATCAATGGGGAGGATCTACGCAGTATTTT.